This TCR beta chain was recovered during a study of blood T cell repertoires in COVID-19. This clone was picked up a small number of times. This CDR3 comprises 17 residues. Germline V lookup: CDR1 KGHDR, CDR2 SFDVKD. Trimming at V came to 5 bases and at J to 0 bases, leaving 5 bases not matched to a gene. The method was immunoSEQ multiplex PCR; TCRdb's version includes in-frame clones alone and lacks a portion of them. Here the sample spans approximately 260,000 clones, around 89% being singletons. The cohort comprised adults aged 18 to 89 years residing in under 30 US areas. This sequence joins TRBV24-1 and TRBJ2-6; 8 positions agree with TRBD2. The TCR comes from a middle-aged woman with acute COVID-19. What was sequenced was PBMCs or T cells enriched from blood (not recorded which). As DNA, the CDR3 is TGTGCCACCAGTGGTTCGGGAGGGCTCTCTGGGGCCAACGTCCTGACTTTC. This codes for CATSGSGGLSGANVLTF.